This TCR beta chain was profiled in a study of T cells in Graves' hyperthyroidism and ophthalmopathy. Regions amplified from RNA transcripts were the TCR beta CDR3 regions. In the first-round RT-PCR of the TCR CDR3, the HTBI primer set was used. Via MiXCR, TCRdb re-called the multiplex PCR reads, giving one row per CDR3 protein. The sample records roughly 98,000 distinct CDR3 sequences, 35% to 50% being singletons. The CDR3 has 16 residues. The V gene's germline CDR1 is SGHKS and CDR2 YYEKEE (reference sequence). The V and J ends lost 1 base and 4 bases respectively, with 18 bases between them. In this sample, this clonotype turned up many times.

The receptor comes from a woman in her thirties with Graves' hyperthyroidism. The rearrangement links TRBV5-5 to TRBJ2-7; tentatively, D is TRBD1 or TRBD2 (5 bases each). The sequenced material came from peripheral blood or thyroid tissue (not recorded which). CDR3 amino acids: CASSLTGTQSYYEQYF. In DNA, the CDR3 is TGTGCCAGCAGCTTGACCGGGACGCAATCCTATTACGAGCAGTACTTC. Complete variable domain (other parts from reference TRBV5-5 and TRBJ2-7): DAGVTQSPTHLIKTRGQQVTLRCSPISGHKSVSWYQQVLGQGPQFIFQYYEKEERGRGNFPDRFSARQFPNYSSELNVNALLLGDSALYLCASSLTGTQSYYEQYFGPGTRLTVT.